Presented here are 21 T cell receptor beta chains from one specimen sequenced in a study of OX40 agonist ivuxolimab in advanced cancers. Sequenced by immunoSEQ multiplex PCR; TCRdb stores in-frame clones only, minus some. The sample consists of 65,000 to 90,000 clones, more than 80% of them appearing once. The specimen was CD4+ or CD8+ T cells sorted from blood, collected in a trial of the OX40 agonist ivuxolimab. Receptor source: an adult with an advanced solid tumor such as melanoma, head and neck, liver or kidney cancer.

The V and J genes are TRBV2 and TRBJ2-7; the D gene could be TRBD1 or TRBD2 (5 bases each). V was pared by 4 bases and J by 6 bases, with 13 bases between. CDR3 length: 13 residues. Germline values: CDR1 SNHLY, CDR2 FYNNEI. The chain's CDR3 is CASSGLPGGEQYF. CDR3 bases: TGTGCCAGCAGTGGCCTCCCTGGGGGCGAGCAGTACTTC.

CDR3 loop: CVGGWTGKPYEQYF. The CDR3 bases are TGTGTCGGAGGTTGGACAGGGAAACCCTACGAGCAGTACTTC. The genes are TRBV30 and TRBJ2-7, with 8 bases identical to TRBD1. This CDR3 comprises 14 residues. The V gene's germline CDR1 is GTSNPN and CDR2 SVGIG (reference sequence).

The rearrangement joins TRBV7-3 to TRBJ2-7, with 12 bases aligning to TRBD2. The junction had 1 base not matched to a gene; V was cut back by 2 bases and J by 2 bases. Germline V CDR1 and CDR2: SGHTA, FQGTGA. CDR3 length equals 15 residues. The CDR3 coding sequence is TGTGCCAGCAGCTTAGGACTAGCGGGACCCTACGAGCAGTACTTC. Its protein product is CASSLGLAGPYEQYF.

This sequence joins TRBV19 and TRBJ2-3, with 10 bases matching TRBD2. Germline CDR1 and CDR2: LNHDA and SQIVND (reference sequence). The V gene end was trimmed by 3 bases and the J gene end by 2 bases; junction bases not matched to a gene: 5. There are 16 residues in the CDR3. The CDR3 here is CASSIGTSENTDTQYF. CDR3 DNA: TGTGCCAGTAGTATTGGGACTAGCGAAAACACAGATACGCAGTATTTT.

This rearrangement joins TRBV11-2 to TRBJ2-1, with 9 bases lining up with TRBD2. CDR1 and CDR2 from the germline V gene are SGHAT and FQNNGV. J gave up 4 bases and V 1 base, and 8 bases lay outside the gene matches. CDR3 size: 17 residues. The CDR3 region has the DNA TGTGCCAGCAGCTTAGTAGTTAGCGGGAGAGGATACAATGAGCAGTTCTTC. Its translation is CASSLVVSGRGYNEQFF.

The chain is built from TRBV19 and TRBJ2-1; D unresolved. Deletions cut 1 base from V and 2 bases from J, with 12 bases between. Per the germline V gene, CDR1 is LNHDA and CDR2 is SQIVND (reference sequence). The CDR3 contains 16 residues. This CDR3 reads CASSIGSALPYNEQFF. DNA of the CDR3: TGTGCCAGTAGTATAGGATCGGCTCTACCCTACAATGAGCAGTTCTTC.

V and J are TRBV7-9 and TRBJ2-5, with D perhaps matching TRBD1 (5 bases). V was trimmed by 1 base and J by 2 bases, leaving 11 bases between them. Germline CDR1 is SEHNR and CDR2 is FQNEAQ (reference sequence). This CDR3 contains 15 residues. CDR3 sequence: CASSLVRVSQETQYF. The CDR3 nucleotides are TGTGCCAGCAGCTTAGTCAGGGTTTCTCAAGAGACCCAGTACTTC.

The DNA of the CDR3 is TGTGCCAGCTCACGAGGGAAAAGTGGAGAGCAGTACTTC. It encodes CASSRGKSGEQYF. V usage is TRBV18 and J usage is TRBJ2-7; D may be TRBD2 (5 bases). The length of the CDR3 is 13 residues. V lost 4 bases, J lost 7 bases, and 14 bases lay in between. In germline, CDR1 is KGHSH, CDR2 LQKENI.

CDR3: CASSAELAGVHEQFF. CDR3 coding DNA: TGTGCCAGCAGTGCCGAGTTAGCGGGAGTCCATGAGCAGTTCTTC. The chain uses TRBV6-4 and TRBJ2-1, with 9 nucleotides matching TRBD2. This CDR3 contains 15 residues. V shed 4 bases, J shed 8 bases, and the junction held 9 bases outside the gene matches. CDR1 and CDR2 (germline): MRHNA, SNTAGT.

This clone is a singleton in its sample. The chain combines TRBV29-1 with TRBJ1-4; D ambiguous. The V end lost 6 bases, the J end lost 7 bases, and 15 bases lay between the germline ends. CDR3 length: 13 amino acids. Germline loops: CDR1 SQVTM, CDR2 ANQGSEA. The CDR3 sequence is CSVDGVAGEKLFF. The CDR3 nucleotides are TGCAGCGTAGACGGGGTAGCGGGTGAAAAACTGTTTTTT.

This chain uses TRBV7-9 with TRBJ2-1, with 10 bases that match TRBD2. This CDR3 comprises 14 residues. The germline CDR1 and CDR2 sequences are SEHNR and FQNEAQ (reference sequence). With 3 bases clipped from V and 8 bases from J, the junction kept 4 bases outside the gene matches. CDR3 DNA: TGTGCCAGCAGCTTGCTAGCGGGAGTCTATGAGCAGTTCTTC. This gives the protein CASSLLAGVYEQFF.

The chain recombines TRBV28 with TRBJ1-1; D is unresolved. Germline CDR1 reads MDHEN; CDR2 reads SYDVKM. The CDR3 sequence is 15 residues long. Deletions cut 4 bases from V and 1 base from J, with 13 bases between. The CDR3: CASSYQPGQNTEAFF. The CDR3 DNA reads TGTGCCAGCAGTTACCAGCCCGGCCAGAACACTGAAGCTTTCTTT.

On this clone itself: The same CDR3 also results from other DNA sequences found in this sample. The chain links TRBV28 to TRBJ2-1; D may be TRBD1 (5 bases). Trimming took off 6 bases at V and 8 bases at J, with 8 bases between the two ends. CDR1 is MDHEN and CDR2 is SYDVKM in the germline V gene. This CDR3 has 11 residues. The CDR3 sequence is CASSLRDEQFF. In DNA, the CDR3 is TGTGCCAGCAGCCTCAGGGATGAGCAGTTCTTC.

CDR3 nucleotide sequence: TGTGCCAGCAGTGGTCTTAGCAATCAGCCCCAGCATTTT. Translating gives CASSGLSNQPQHF. The chain is built from TRBV6-1 and TRBJ1-5, with D unresolved. The V gene lost 4 bases and the J gene lost 0 bases, with 4 bases spanning the gap. CDR3 size: 13 residues. The germline V gene has CDR1 MNHNS and CDR2 SASEGT.

The chain combines TRBV6-1 with TRBJ2-3; D is possibly TRBD1 (5 bases). V lost 6 bases and J lost 2, with 9 bases in between. The CDR3 is 13 amino acids. Germline V CDR1 and CDR2: MNHNS, SASEGT. CDR3 protein: CASRQGTTDTQYF. CDR3 in DNA: TGTGCCAGCAGGCAGGGAACCACAGATACGCAGTATTTT.

This clone showed up just once. The V gene is TRBV6-6, the J gene TRBJ1-4, with D tentatively TRBD1 (5 bases). Germline CDR1 and CDR2: MNHNY and SVGAGI (reference sequence). Trimming took 0 bases from V and 8 from J, leaving 13 bases between them. The CDR3 covers 15 residues. The CDR3 DNA is TGTGCCAGCAGTTACTCGTGGCAGGAGGGGGAAAAACTGTTTTTT. It codes for CASSYSWQEGEKLFF.

The chain is built from TRBV10-3 and TRBJ1-5; D ambiguous. Per the germline V gene, CDR1 is ENHRY and CDR2 is SYGVKD. This CDR3 has 14 amino acids. V lost 4 bases to trimming and J lost 1 base, with 8 bases between them. The CDR3 sequence is CAISGFESNQPQHF. DNA for the CDR3: TGTGCCATCAGTGGATTCGAGAGCAATCAGCCCCAGCATTTT.

The chain combines TRBV5-1 with TRBJ1-1, with 8 bases lining up with TRBD1. The junction had 5 bases not matched to a gene; V was cut back by 0 bases and J by 4 bases. In germline, CDR1 is SGHRS, CDR2 YFSETQ. This CDR3 spans 15 amino acids. Written as DNA, the CDR3 is TGCGCCAGCAGCTTGGATCAGGGGGCAGGCACTGAAGCTTTCTTT. It yields the protein CASSLDQGAGTEAFF.

This clone was recorded a few times. The chain combines TRBV7-6 with TRBJ1-3; TRBD1 matches 8 bases. Germline loops: CDR1 SGHVS, CDR2 FNYEAQ. The CDR3 is 15 amino acids. V shed 5 bases and J 3 bases; nucleotides not matched to a gene: 6. This CDR3 reads CASSPEQGGGNTIYF. For the CDR3, the DNA is TGTGCCAGCAGCCCGGAACAGGGGGGTGGAAACACCATATATTTT.

This clone was seen only once. This chain connects TRBV19 to TRBJ2-1; TRBD2 matches 13 bases. The ends lost 8 bases at V and 10 bases at J; junction bases unmatched: 8. CDR1 is LNHDA, CDR2 SQIVND, per germline (reference sequence). This CDR3 is built from 14 residues. CDR3 DNA: TGTGCCAGTCTCGGACTAGCGGGAGTGGGAGAGCAGTTCTTC. The encoded protein is CASLGLAGVGEQFF.

This clone has more than one count but fewer than ten. The J gene is TRBJ2-1, the V gene TRBV7-2; 8 bases map to TRBD2. CDR3 length equals 15 residues. Germline trimming cut 3 bases from V and 2 bases from J; bases unmatched to any gene: 3. Germline values: CDR1 SGHTA, CDR2 FQGNSA. CDR3 amino acids: CASSLSGSPYNEQFF. The CDR3 DNA follows: TGTGCCAGCAGCTTGAGCGGGAGTCCCTACAATGAGCAGTTCTTC.